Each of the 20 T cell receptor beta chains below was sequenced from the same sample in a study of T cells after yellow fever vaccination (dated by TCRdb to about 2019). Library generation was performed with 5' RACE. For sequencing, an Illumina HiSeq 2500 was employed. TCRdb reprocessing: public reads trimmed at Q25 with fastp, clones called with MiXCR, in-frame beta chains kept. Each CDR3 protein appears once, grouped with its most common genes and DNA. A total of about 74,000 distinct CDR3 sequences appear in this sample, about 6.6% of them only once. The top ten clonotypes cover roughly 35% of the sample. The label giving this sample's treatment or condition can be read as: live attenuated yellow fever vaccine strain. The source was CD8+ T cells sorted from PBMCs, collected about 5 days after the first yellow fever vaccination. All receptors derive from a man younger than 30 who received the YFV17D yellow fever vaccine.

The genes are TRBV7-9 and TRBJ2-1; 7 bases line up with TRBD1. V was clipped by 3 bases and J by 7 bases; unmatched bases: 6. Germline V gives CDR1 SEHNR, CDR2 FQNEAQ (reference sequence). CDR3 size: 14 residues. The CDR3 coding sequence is TGTGCCAGCAGCTTCGGCCCGACAGGGAATGAGCAGTTCTTC. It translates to CASSFGPTGNEQFF.

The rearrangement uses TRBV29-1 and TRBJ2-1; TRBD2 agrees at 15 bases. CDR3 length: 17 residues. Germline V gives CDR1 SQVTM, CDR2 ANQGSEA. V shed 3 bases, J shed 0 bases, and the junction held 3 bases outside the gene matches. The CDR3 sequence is CSVDGTSGGSSYNEQFF. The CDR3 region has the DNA TGCAGCGTTGATGGGACTAGCGGGGGGAGCTCCTACAATGAGCAGTTCTTC.

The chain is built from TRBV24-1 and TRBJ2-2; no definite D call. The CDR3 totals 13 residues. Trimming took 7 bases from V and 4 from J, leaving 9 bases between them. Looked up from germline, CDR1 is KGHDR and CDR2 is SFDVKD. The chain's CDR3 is CATSTRITGELFF. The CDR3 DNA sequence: TGTGCCACCAGCACTCGGATCACCGGGGAGCTGTTTTTT.

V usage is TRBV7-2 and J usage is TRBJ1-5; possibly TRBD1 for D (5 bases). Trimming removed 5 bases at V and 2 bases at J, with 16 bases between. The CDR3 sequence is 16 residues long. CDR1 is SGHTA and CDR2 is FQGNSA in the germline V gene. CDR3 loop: CASSPSGAWGNQPQHF. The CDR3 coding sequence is TGTGCCAGCAGCCCCTCTGGGGCCTGGGGCAATCAGCCCCAGCATTTT.

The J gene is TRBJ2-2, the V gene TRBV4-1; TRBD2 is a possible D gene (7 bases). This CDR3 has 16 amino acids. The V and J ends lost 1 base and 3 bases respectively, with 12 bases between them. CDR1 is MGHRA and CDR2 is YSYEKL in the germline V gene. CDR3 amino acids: CASSQARGAHTGELFF. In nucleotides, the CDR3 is TGCGCCAGCAGCCAAGCACGGGGGGCTCACACCGGGGAGCTGTTTTTT.

CDR3: CASSQLGGISYEQYF. The CDR3 DNA reads TGTGCCAGCAGCCAGCTCGGGGGGATCTCCTACGAGCAGTACTTC. The chain links TRBV4-2 to TRBJ2-7; 7 bases line up with TRBD2. V lost 3 bases, J lost 0 bases, and 5 bases stayed unmatched. The CDR3 has 15 residues. CDR1 is LGHNA, CDR2 YNFKEQ, per germline.

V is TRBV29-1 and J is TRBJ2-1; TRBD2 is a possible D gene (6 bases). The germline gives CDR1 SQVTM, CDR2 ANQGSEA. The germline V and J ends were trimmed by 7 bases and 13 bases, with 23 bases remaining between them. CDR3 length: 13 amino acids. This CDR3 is CSAARDSPGIQFF. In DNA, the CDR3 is TGCAGCGCCGCTAGGGACTCTCCAGGAATTCAGTTCTTC.

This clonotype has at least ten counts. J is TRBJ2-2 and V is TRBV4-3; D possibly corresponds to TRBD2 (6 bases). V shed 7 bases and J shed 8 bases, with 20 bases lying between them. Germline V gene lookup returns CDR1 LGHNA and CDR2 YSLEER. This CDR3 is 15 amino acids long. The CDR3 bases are TGCGCCAGCACCCGAAGAAGTGCGGCGGGAGGGGAGCTGTTTTTT. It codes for CASTRRSAAGGELFF.

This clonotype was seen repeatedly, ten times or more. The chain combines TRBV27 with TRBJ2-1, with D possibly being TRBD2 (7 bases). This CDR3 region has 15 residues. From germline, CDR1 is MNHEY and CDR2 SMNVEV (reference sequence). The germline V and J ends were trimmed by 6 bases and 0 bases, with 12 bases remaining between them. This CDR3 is CASSRGGGSYNEQFF. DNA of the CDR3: TGTGCCAGCAGCCGAGGGGGGGGCTCCTACAATGAGCAGTTCTTC.

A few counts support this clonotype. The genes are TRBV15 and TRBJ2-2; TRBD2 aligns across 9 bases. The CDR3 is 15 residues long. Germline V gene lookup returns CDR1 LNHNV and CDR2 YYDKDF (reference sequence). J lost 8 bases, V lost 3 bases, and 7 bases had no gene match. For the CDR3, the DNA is TGTGCCACCAGCAGCTTGGCTAGCGGGGAGGGGGAGCTGTTTTTT. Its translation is CATSSLASGEGELFF.

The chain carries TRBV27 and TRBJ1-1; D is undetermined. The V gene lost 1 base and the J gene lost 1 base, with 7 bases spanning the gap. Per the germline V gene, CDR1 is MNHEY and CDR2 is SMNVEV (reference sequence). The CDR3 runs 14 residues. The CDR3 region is CASSLLGANTEAFF. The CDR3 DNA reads TGTGCCAGCAGTTTATTGGGTGCGAACACTGAAGCTTTCTTT.

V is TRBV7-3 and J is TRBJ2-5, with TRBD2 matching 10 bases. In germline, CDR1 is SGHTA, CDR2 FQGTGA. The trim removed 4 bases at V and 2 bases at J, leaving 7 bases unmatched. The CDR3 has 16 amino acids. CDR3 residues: CASSSIGTSEQETQYF. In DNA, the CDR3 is TGTGCCAGCAGCTCCATAGGGACTAGCGAACAAGAGACCCAGTACTTC.

In DNA, the CDR3 is TGTGCCAGCAGCTGGGGACAGGGGGCTGAAGCTTTCTTT. Protein product: CASSWGQGAEAFF. J is TRBJ1-1 and V is TRBV11-2; 11 nucleotides line up with TRBD1. V lost 4 bases to trimming and J lost 6 bases; unmatched junction nucleotides: 1. Germline assignment: CDR1 SGHAT and CDR2 FQNNGV. The CDR3 length is 13 residues.

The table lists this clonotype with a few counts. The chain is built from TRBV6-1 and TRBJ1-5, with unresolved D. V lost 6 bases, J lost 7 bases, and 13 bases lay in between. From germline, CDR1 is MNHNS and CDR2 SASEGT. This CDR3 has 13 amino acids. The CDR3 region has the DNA TGTGCCAGCAGCCCAACGATCGGGCAGCCCCAGCATTTT. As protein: CASSPTIGQPQHF.

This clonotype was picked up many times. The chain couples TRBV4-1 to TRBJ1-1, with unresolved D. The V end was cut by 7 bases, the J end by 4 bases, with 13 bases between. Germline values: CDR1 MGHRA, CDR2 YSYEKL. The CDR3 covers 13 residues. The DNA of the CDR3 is TGCGCCAGCACTCCGGAGGGTGGCACTGAAGCTTTCTTT. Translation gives CASTPEGGTEAFF.

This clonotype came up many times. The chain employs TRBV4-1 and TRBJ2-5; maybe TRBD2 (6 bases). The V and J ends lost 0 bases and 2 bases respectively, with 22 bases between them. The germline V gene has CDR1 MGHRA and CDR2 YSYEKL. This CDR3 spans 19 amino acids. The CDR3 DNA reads TGCGCCAGCAGCCAAGAGGAGGGTCGGCCAGCATCAAGGCAAGAGACCCAGTACTTC. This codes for CASSQEEGRPASRQETQYF.

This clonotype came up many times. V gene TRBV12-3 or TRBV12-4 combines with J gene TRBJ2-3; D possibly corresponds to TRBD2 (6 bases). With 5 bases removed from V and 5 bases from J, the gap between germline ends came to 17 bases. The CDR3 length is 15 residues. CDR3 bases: TGTGCCAGCAGTCCGGGGAGCGGGCCCGGAGATACGCAGTATTTT. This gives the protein CASSPGSGPGDTQYF.

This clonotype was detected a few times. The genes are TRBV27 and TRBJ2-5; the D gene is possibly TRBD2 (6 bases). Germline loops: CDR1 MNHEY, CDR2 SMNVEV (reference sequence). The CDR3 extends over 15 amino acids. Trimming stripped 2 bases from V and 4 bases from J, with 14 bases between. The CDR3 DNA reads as TGTGCCAGCAGTTTACACCGGGGGTTGGTAGAGACCCAGTACTTC. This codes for CASSLHRGLVETQYF.

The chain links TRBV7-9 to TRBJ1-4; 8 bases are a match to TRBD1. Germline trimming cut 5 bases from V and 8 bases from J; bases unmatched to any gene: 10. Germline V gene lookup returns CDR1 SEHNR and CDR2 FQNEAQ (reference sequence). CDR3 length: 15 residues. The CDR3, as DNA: TGTGCCAGCAGCGTATCCGGGACAGGTCAGGAAAAACTGTTTTTT. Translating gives CASSVSGTGQEKLFF.

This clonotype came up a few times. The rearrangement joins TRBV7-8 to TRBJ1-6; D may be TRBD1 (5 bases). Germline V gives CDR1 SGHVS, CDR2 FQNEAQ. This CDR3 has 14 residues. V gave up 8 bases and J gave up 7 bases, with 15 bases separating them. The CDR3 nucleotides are TGTGCCAGCGGGTCAGGGATCTGGAATTCACCCCTCCACTTT. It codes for CASGSGIWNSPLHF. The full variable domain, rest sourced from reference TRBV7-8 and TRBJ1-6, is GAGVSQSPRYKVAKRGQDVALRCDPISGHVSLFWYQQALGQGPEFLTYFQNEAQLDKSGLPSDRFFAERPEGSVSTLKIQRTQQEDSAVYLCASGSGIWNSPLHFGNGTRLTVT.